This TCR beta chain was documented in a study of blood T cell repertoires in COVID-19. V was shortened by 4 bases and J by 4 bases, with 6 bases between the two germline ends. The CDR3 consists of 12 residues. CDR1 is LNHNV and CDR2 is YYDKDF in the germline V gene (reference sequence). Clones were sequenced by immunoSEQ multiplex PCR, and TCRdb holds only the in-frame ones, with some missing. The table records roughly 210,000 clones, approximately 90% of them present only once. What was sequenced was peripheral blood. The sequence derives from a man between 70 and 80 years old with acute or convalescent COVID-19. The chain couples TRBV15 to TRBJ2-3; D unresolved. CDR3 in amino acids: CATSNGADTQYF. The CDR3 nucleotides are TGTGCCACCAGCAACGGTGCAGATACGCAGTATTTT.